The 20 T cell receptor beta chains below were found in one sample sequenced in a study of low-dose radiotherapy and immunotherapy resistance in tumors. Primers targeting TRAV and TRBV primed first-strand cDNA, covering alpha and beta chains. TCR amplification ran 15 to 25 PCR cycles using constant-region and V-primer adapter primers. TCRdb ran MiXCR on the reads and lists one entry per CDR3 protein. In the table there are about 16,000 distinct CDR3 sequences, about 73% of which are singletons. These receptors were taken from a human donor with advanced metastatic prostate, ovarian, gallbladder or colorectal cancer (not recorded which). This table probably holds off-target reads from a library built for another chain.

V gene TRBV2 combines with J gene TRBJ2-4; 8 bases are shared with TRBD1. J lost 8 bases, V lost 3 bases, and 12 bases had no gene match. Germline lookup yields CDR1 SNHLY and CDR2 FYNNEI. The CDR3 consists of 16 residues. This CDR3 reads CASSDWRTGMGDIQYF. The CDR3 DNA is TGTGCCAGCAGTGACTGGAGGACAGGGATGGGGGACATTCAGTACTTC.

V gene TRBV20-1 combines with J gene TRBJ2-1; D call uncertain. With 4 bases removed from V and 0 bases from J, the gap between germline ends came to 19 bases. The CDR3 is made up of 17 amino acids. From germline, CDR1 is DFQATT and CDR2 SNEGSKA (reference sequence). The CDR3 sequence is CSAKNRRTSYSYNEQFF. The CDR3 coding sequence is TGCAGTGCTAAGAACAGAAGAACTTCGTACTCCTACAATGAGCAGTTCTTC.

V usage is TRBV29-1 and J usage is TRBJ2-5, with TRBD1 matching over 9 bases. The CDR3 extends over 16 amino acids. After removal of 6 bases from V and 3 bases from J, the junction contained 14 bases not matched to a gene. Germline CDR1 and CDR2: SQVTM and ANQGSEA. The CDR3 nucleotides are TGCAGCGTCCTACAGGGGGCTTTACCGGGTGAAGAGACCCAGTACTTC. Translation gives CSVLQGALPGEETQYF. Using reference TRBV29-1 and TRBJ2-5 for the parts outside the CDR3, the full variable domain is SAVISQKPSRDICQRGTSLTIQCQVDSQVTMMFWYRQQPGQSLTLIATANQGSEATYESGFVIDKFPISRPNLTFSTLTVSNMSPEDSSIYLCSVLQGALPGEETQYFGPGTRLLVL.

The chain carries TRBV9 and TRBJ2-3; no firm D call. Trimming shortened V by 0 bases and J by 4 bases, and 6 bases separated the two germline ends. Germline-derived CDR1 and CDR2 are SGDLS and YYNGEE. The CDR3 loop spans 13 amino acids. The CDR3 loop is CASSVAPPDTQYF. As DNA, the CDR3 is TGTGCCAGCAGCGTAGCTCCCCCAGATACGCAGTATTTT.

This clonotype was seen just once. V and J are TRBV12-3 or TRBV12-4 and TRBJ2-1, with 13 bases lining up with TRBD2. CDR3 length: 15 residues. V lost 10 bases to trimming and J lost 8 bases; unmatched junction nucleotides: 11. Written as DNA, the CDR3 is TGTGCCACCGCTAGTGGACTAGCGGGAGCCGATGAGCAGTTCTTC. Protein product: CATASGLAGADEQFF.

V and J are TRBV19 and TRBJ2-6; maybe TRBD1 (6 bases). Germline lookup yields CDR1 LNHDA and CDR2 SQIVND (reference sequence). The ends were cut back, 5 bases at V and 0 bases at J, with 14 bases in the middle. There are 17 residues in the CDR3. The CDR3 sequence is CASSPGVITSGANVLTF. In DNA, the CDR3 is TGTGCCAGTAGTCCAGGGGTCATTACCTCTGGGGCCAACGTCCTGACTTTC.

The rearrangement uses TRBV20-1 and TRBJ1-4; tentative D call: TRBD1 (5 bases). V was shortened by 3 bases and J by 7 bases, with 18 bases between the two germline ends. This CDR3 is 15 amino acids long. Germline-derived CDR1 and CDR2 are DFQATT and SNEGSKA (reference sequence). The CDR3 is CSASPQTGRSEKLFF. In nucleotides, the CDR3 is TGCAGTGCTAGTCCCCAAACGGGGCGGAGTGAAAAACTGTTTTTT.

The chain uses TRBV6-5 and TRBJ1-1, with D maybe TRBD1 (6 bases). Trimming took off 2 bases at V and 3 bases at J, with 16 bases between the two ends. Germline values: CDR1 MNHEY, CDR2 SVGAGI. The CDR3 spans 16 residues. The CDR3 is CASSYRGGHFDTEAFF. Here the CDR3 DNA reads TGTGCCAGCAGTTACCGGGGGGGACACTTCGACACTGAAGCTTTCTTT.

This chain joins TRBV7-9 and TRBJ1-6, with TRBD1 identical over 10 bases. Germline V gives CDR1 SEHNR, CDR2 FQNEAQ (reference sequence). With 0 bases clipped from V and 0 bases from J, the junction kept 5 bases outside the gene matches. The CDR3 length is 19 residues. This CDR3 is CASSLAPGQGSSYNSPLHF. The CDR3, as DNA: TGTGCCAGCAGCTTAGCTCCGGGACAGGGGAGCTCCTATAATTCACCCCTCCACTTT.

This chain uses TRBV6-1 with TRBJ1-5, with D maybe TRBD1 (5 bases). CDR1 and CDR2 from the germline V gene are MNHNS and SASEGT. The CDR3 covers 15 residues. V lost 4 bases, J lost 4 bases, and 14 bases lay in between. The CDR3 loop reads CASSGARGGNQPQHF. The CDR3, as DNA: TGTGCCAGCAGTGGGGCACGGGGGGGAAATCAGCCCCAGCATTTT.

The table lists this clonotype with a few counts. This chain links TRBV28 with TRBJ2-3, with 7 bases aligning to TRBD1. The germline V gene has CDR1 MDHEN and CDR2 SYDVKM. The CDR3 consists of 15 residues. Trimming cost V 4 bases and J 2 bases; bases outside gene matches: 6. The CDR3 DNA follows: TGTGCCAGCAGTTCCCCCGGGACAGCCACAGATACGCAGTATTTT. This sequence encodes CASSSPGTATDTQYF.

This chain uses TRBV6-2 or TRBV6-3 with TRBJ2-7; 12 bases match TRBD2. The CDR3 consists of 15 residues. Per the germline V gene, CDR1 is MNHEY and CDR2 is SVGEGT. The ends lost 6 bases at V and 3 bases at J; junction bases unmatched: 6. The CDR3 sequence: CASSRGTSGFYEQYF. The DNA for the CDR3 is TGTGCCAGCAGCCGCGGGACTAGCGGGTTCTACGAGCAGTACTTC.

This clonotype was observed a handful of times. J is TRBJ2-1 and V is TRBV4-1; D remains unclear. The germline gives CDR1 MGHRA, CDR2 YSYEKL. The CDR3 is 12 residues long. Deletions cut 3 bases from V and 9 bases from J, with 9 bases between. The CDR3 DNA reads as TGCGCCAGCAGCCATGTAGGGCCTGAGCAGTTCTTC. It codes for CASSHVGPEQFF.

The gene calls are TRBV28 and TRBJ1-1; 10 bases are a match to TRBD1. CDR3 size: 15 residues. Trimming at V came to 9 bases and at J to 2 bases, leaving 9 bases not matched to a gene. In germline, CDR1 is MDHEN, CDR2 SYDVKM. The CDR3 coding sequence is TGTGCCAGTTGGACAGGGGGGGACGATAACACTGAAGCTTTCTTT. Amino acids: CASWTGGDDNTEAFF.

The chain recombines TRBV6-8 with TRBJ1-1, with D unresolved. The CDR3 sequence is 17 residues long. From germline, CDR1 is MNHGY and CDR2 SAAAGT. The V end was cut by 3 bases, the J end by 4 bases, with 21 bases between. This CDR3 is CASSYSSRGGNPTEAFF. The CDR3 DNA is TGTGCCAGCAGTTATTCCAGCCGGGGAGGTAATCCCACTGAAGCTTTCTTT.

V is TRBV28 and J is TRBJ2-7; no definite D call. The V and J ends lost 3 bases and 2 bases respectively, with 8 bases between them. Germline CDR1 reads MDHEN; CDR2 reads SYDVKM. The CDR3 loop spans 13 amino acids. The CDR3 DNA sequence: TGTGCCAGCAGTTTGTGGCCGACCTACGAGCAGTACTTC. This encodes CASSLWPTYEQYF. The full variable domain, completed using reference TRBV28 and TRBJ2-7, is DVKVTQSSRYLVKRTGEKVFLECVQDMDHENMFWYRQDPGLGLRLIYFSYDVKMKEKGDIPEGYSVSREKKERFSLILESASTNQTSMYLCASSLWPTYEQYFGPGTRLTVT.

This clonotype has just a few counts. The chain carries TRBV5-1 and TRBJ2-1; 9 positions agree with TRBD1. With V trimmed by 3 bases and J by 6 bases, 10 bases remained unmatched. Germline V lookup: CDR1 SGHRS, CDR2 YFSETQ. The CDR3 extends over 16 amino acids. The CDR3 sequence: CASSSAGTGSFNEQFF. CDR3 in DNA: TGCGCCAGCAGCTCCGCTGGGACAGGGAGTTTCAATGAGCAGTTCTTC.

The chain links TRBV6-8 to TRBJ2-2; D remains ambiguous. The CDR3 loop spans 13 amino acids. V shed 6 bases and J shed 6 bases, with 11 bases lying between them. Germline V gene lookup returns CDR1 MNHGY and CDR2 SAAAGT. CDR3 protein: CASRDGSAGELFF. As DNA, the CDR3 is TGTGCCAGCAGAGATGGATCCGCCGGGGAGCTGTTTTTT.

This clonotype was counted a single time. This chain joins TRBV11-2 and TRBJ2-1; no firm D call. The CDR3 is made up of 13 amino acids. Trimming shortened V by 0 bases and J by 7 bases, and 7 bases separated the two germline ends. The germline gives CDR1 SGHAT, CDR2 FQNNGV. CDR3 sequence (DNA): TGTGCCAGCAGCTTAGATGTGGGAAATGAGCAGTTCTTC. Residues: CASSLDVGNEQFF.

This clonotype was picked up one time. J is TRBJ2-5 and V is TRBV5-4, with 7 bases fitting TRBD1. This CDR3 has 15 amino acids. The germline V gene encodes CDR1 SGHNT and CDR2 YYREEE (reference sequence). J lost 6 bases, V lost 5 bases, and 13 bases had no gene match. The DNA of the CDR3 is TGTGCCAGCAGAATCGACAGGGAGATTTTGCAGACCCAGTACTTC. It encodes CASRIDREILQTQYF.